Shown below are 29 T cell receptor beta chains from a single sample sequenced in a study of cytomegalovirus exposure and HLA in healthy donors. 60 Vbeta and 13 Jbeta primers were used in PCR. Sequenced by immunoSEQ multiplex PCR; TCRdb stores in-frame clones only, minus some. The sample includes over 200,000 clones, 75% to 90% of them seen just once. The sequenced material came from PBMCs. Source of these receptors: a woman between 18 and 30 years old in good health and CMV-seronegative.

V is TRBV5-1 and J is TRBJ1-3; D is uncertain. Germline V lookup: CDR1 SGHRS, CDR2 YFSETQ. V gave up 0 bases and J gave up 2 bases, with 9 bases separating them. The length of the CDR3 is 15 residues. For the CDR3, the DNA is TGCGCCAGCAGCTTGGTCGGGTTTACTGGAAACACCATATATTTT. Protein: CASSLVGFTGNTIYF. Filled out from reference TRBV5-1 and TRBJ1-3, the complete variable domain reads KAGVTQTPRYLIKTRGQQVTLSCSPISGHRSVSWYQQTPGQGLQFLFEYFSETQRNKGNFPGRFSGRQFSNSRSEMNVSTLELGDSALYLCASSLVGFTGNTIYFGEGSWLTVV.

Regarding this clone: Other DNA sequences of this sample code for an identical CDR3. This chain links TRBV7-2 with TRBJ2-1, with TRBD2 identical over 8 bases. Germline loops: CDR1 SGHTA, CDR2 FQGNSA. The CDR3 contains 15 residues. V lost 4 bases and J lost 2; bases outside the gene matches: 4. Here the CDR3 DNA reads TGTGCCAGCAGCTCAGGACTAGCCGCCTACAATGAGCAGTTCTTC. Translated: CASSSGLAAYNEQFF.

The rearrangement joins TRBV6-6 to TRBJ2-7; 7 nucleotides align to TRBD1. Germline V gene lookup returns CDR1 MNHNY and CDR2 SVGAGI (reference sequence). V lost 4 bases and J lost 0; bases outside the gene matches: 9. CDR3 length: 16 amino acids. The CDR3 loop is CASSSPDRKNSYEQYF. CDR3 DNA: TGTGCCAGCAGTTCCCCGGACAGGAAAAACTCCTACGAGCAGTACTTC.

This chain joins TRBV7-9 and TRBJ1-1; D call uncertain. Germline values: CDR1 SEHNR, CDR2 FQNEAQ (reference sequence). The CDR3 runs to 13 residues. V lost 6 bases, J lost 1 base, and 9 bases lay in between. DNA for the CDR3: TGTGCCAGCAGGAGACAAGGGAACACTGAAGCTTTCTTT. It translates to CASRRQGNTEAFF.

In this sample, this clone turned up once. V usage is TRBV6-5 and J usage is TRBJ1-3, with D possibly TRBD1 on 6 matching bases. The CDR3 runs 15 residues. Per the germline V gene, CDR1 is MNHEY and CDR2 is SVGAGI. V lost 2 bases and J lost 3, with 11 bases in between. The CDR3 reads CASSYRGAGGNTIYF. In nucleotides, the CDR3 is TGTGCCAGCAGTTACCGGGGGGCGGGTGGAAACACCATATATTTT.

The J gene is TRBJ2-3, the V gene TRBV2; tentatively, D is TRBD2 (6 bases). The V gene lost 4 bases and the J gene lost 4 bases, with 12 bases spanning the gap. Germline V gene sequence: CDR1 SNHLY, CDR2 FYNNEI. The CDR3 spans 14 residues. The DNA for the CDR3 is TGTGCCAGCAGTGGGGGGGAGTTACCAGATACGCAGTATTTT. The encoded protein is CASSGGELPDTQYF. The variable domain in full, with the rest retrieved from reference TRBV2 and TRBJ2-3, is EPEVTQTPSHQVTQMGQEVILRCVPISNHLYFYWYRQILGQKVEFLVSFYNNEISEKSEIFDDQFSVERPDGSNFTLKIRSTKLEDSAMYFCASSGGELPDTQYFGPGTRLTVL.

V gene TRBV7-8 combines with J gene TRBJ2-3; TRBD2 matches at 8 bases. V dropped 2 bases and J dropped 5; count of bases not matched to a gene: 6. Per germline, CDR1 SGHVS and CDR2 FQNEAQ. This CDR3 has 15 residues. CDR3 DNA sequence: TGTGCCAGCAGCTTATCGGGACTAGACCTAGATACGCAGTATTTT. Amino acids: CASSLSGLDLDTQYF.

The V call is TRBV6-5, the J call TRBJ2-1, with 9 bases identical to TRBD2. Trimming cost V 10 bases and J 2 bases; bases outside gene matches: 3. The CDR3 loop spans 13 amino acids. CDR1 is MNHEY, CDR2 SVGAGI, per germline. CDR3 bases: TGTGCCACCGGACTAGCGCCCTACAATGAGCAGTTCTTC. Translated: CATGLAPYNEQFF.

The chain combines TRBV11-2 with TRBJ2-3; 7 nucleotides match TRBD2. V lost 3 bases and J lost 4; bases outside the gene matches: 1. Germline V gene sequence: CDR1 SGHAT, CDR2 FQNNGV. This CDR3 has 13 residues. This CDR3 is CASSFSGSDTQYF. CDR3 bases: TGTGCCAGCAGCTTTAGCGGGTCAGATACGCAGTATTTT.

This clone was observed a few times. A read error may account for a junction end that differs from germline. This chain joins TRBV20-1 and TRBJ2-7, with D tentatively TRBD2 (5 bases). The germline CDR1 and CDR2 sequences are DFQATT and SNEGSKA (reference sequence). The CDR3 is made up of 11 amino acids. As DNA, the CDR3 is TGCAGTGCTAGAGAGTCTTCTTTCGGGGAATTC. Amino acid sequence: CSARESSFGEF.

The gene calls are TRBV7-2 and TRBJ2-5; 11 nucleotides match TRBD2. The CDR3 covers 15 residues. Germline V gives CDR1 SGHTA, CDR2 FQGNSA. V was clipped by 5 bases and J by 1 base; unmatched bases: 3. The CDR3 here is CASSTSGGLQETQYF. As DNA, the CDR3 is TGTGCCAGCAGCACTAGCGGGGGCCTCCAAGAGACCCAGTACTTC.

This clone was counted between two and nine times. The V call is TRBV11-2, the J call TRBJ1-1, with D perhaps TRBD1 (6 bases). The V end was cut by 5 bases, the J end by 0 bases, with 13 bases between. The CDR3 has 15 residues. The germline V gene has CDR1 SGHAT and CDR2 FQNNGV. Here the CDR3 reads CASSIKTGLNTEAFF. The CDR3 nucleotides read TGTGCCAGCAGCATCAAGACAGGACTGAACACTGAAGCTTTCTTT.

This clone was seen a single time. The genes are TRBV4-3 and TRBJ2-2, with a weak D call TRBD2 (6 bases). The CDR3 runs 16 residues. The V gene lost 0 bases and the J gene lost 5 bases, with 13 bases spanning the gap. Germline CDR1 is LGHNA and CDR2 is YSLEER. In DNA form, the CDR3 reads TGCGCCAGCAGCCAAGATACGGCGGGAATAACCGGGGAGCTGTTTTTT. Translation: CASSQDTAGITGELFF.

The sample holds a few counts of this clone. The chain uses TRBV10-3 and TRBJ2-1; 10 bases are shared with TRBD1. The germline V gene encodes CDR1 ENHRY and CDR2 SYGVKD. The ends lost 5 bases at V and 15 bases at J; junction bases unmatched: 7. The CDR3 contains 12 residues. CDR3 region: CAISSGQGELFF. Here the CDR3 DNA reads TGTGCCATCAGTTCAGGACAGGGGGAGTTGTTCTTC.

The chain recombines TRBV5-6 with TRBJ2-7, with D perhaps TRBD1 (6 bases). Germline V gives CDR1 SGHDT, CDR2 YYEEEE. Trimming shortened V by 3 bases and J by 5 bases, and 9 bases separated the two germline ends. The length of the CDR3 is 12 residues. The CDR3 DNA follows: TGTGCCAGCAGCTATACAGGGAACGAGCAGTACTTC. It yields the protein CASSYTGNEQYF.

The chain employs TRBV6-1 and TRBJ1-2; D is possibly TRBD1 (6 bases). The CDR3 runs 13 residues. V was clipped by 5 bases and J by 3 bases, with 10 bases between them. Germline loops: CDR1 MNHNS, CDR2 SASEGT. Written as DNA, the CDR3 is TGTGCCAGCAGTAAAACAGGGTACTATGGCTACACCTTC. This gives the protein CASSKTGYYGYTF.

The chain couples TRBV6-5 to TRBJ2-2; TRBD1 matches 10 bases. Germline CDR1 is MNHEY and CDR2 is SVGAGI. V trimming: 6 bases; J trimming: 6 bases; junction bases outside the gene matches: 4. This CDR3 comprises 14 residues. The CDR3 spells CASSRTGGSGELFF. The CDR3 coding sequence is TGTGCCAGCAGCCGGACAGGGGGGTCCGGGGAGCTGTTTTTT.

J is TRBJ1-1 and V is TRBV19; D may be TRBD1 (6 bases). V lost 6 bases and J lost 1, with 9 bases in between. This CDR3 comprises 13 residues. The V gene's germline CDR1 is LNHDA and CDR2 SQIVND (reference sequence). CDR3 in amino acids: CASRDSGNTEAFF. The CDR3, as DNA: TGTGCCAGTAGGGACAGCGGGAACACTGAAGCTTTCTTT.

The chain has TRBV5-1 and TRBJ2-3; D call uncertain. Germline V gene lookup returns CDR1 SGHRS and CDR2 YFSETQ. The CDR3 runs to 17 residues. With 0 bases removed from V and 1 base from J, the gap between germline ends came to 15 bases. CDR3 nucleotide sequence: TGCGCCAGCAGCTTGGCGGCAGACAATCAGGGCACAGATACGCAGTATTTT. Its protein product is CASSLAADNQGTDTQYF.

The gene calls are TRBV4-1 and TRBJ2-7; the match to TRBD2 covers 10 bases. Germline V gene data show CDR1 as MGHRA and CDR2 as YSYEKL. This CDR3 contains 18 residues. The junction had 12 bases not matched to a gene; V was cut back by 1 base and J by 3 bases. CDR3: CASSQAPPGLAVIYEQYF. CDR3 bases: TGCGCCAGCAGCCAAGCCCCCCCCGGACTAGCGGTCATCTACGAGCAGTACTTC.

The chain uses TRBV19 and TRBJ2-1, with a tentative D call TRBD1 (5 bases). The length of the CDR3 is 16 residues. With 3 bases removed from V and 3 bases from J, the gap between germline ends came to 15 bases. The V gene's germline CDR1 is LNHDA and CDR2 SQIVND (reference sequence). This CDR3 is CASSIRATDDYNEQFF. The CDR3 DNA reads TGTGCCAGTAGTATCAGGGCTACCGATGACTACAATGAGCAGTTCTTC.

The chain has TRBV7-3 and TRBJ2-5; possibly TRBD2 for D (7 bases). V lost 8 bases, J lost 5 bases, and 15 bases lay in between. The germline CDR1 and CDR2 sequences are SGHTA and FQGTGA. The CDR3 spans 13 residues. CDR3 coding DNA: TGTGCCAGCGGCAGGGGCGGGAGTGAGACCCAGTACTTC. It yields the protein CASGRGGSETQYF.

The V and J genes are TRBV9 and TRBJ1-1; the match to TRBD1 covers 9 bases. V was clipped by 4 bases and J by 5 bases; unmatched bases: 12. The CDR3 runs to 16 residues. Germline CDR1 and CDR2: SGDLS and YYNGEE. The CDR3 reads CASSPRKGQGRTEAFF. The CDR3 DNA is TGTGCCAGCAGCCCCCGAAAAGGACAGGGGAGGACTGAAGCTTTCTTT.

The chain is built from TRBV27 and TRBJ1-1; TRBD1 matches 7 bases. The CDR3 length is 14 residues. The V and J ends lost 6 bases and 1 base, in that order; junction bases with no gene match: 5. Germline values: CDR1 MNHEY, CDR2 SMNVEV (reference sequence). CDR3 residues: CASRGGQRNTEAFF. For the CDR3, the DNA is TGTGCCAGCAGGGGGGGACAGAGGAACACTGAAGCTTTCTTT.

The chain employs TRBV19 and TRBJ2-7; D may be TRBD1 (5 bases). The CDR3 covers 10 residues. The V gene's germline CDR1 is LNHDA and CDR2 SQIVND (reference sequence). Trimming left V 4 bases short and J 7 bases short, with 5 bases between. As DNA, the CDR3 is TGTGCCAGTAGTACAGGGGAGCAGTACTTC. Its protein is CASSTGEQYF.

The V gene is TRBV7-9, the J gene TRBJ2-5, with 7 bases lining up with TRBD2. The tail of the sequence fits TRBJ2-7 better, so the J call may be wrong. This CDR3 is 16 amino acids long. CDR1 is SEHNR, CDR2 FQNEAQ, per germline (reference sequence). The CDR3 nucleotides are TGTGCCAGCAGCTCGGGAAGTGGGCTAGCGGACTACGAGCAGTACTTC. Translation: CASSSGSGLADYEQYF.

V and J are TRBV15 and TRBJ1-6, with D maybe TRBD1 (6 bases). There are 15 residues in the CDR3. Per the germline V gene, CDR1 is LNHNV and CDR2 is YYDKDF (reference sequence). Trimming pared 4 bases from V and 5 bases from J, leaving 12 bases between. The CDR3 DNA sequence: TGTGCCACCAGCAAGGGGGGGAACAATAATTCACCCCTCCACTTT. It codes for CATSKGGNNNSPLHF.

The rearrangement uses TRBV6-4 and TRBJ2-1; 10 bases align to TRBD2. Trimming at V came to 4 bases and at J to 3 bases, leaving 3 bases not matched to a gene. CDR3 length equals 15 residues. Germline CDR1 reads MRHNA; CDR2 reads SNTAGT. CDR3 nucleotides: TGTGCCAGCAGTGGAACTAGCGGGGACTACAATGAGCAGTTCTTC. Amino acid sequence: CASSGTSGDYNEQFF.

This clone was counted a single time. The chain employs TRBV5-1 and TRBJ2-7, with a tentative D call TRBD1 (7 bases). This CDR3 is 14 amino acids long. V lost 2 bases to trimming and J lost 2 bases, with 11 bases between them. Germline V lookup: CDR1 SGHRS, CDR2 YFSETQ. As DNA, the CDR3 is TGCGCCAGCAGCTTTTCAGGGGGGACCTACGAGCAGTACTTC. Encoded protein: CASSFSGGTYEQYF.